A selection of T cell receptor beta chains follows, all from one sample in a study of OX40 agonist ivuxolimab in advanced cancers. TCRdb's copy holds only in-frame clones and misses some; the assay was immunoSEQ multiplex PCR. The table includes about 51,000 clones, around 82% detected once. The sample was CD4+ or CD8+ T cells sorted from blood, taken in a trial of the OX40 agonist ivuxolimab. The receptors originated from an adult with an advanced solid tumor such as melanoma, head and neck, liver or kidney cancer. CDR3s include the opening cysteine and the closing phenylalanine or tryptophan. The D gene is left open where the match is weak. The size entry is marked missing in some rows and otherwise reads once, few, many or a size class.

TRBV14	.	TRBJ2-1	TRBD2	TGTGCCAGCAGCCACAACACAGTGGCTAGCGGGAGGAGGTACAATGAGCAGTTCTTC	CASSHNTVASGRRYNEQFF
TRBV6-5	.	TRBJ2-7	TRBD1	TGTGCCAGCAGTTACTCGGACAGGGCCTACGAGCAGTACTTC	CASSYSDRAYEQYF
TRBV6-6	.	TRBJ2-7	TRBD1	TGTGCCAGCCGACGACAGGGGCTCCCCTCCTACGAGCAGTACTTC	CASRRQGLPSYEQYF
TRBV29-1	.	TRBJ1-4	TRBD1	TGCAGCGCCAGGGGGGGCCCAGAAAAACTGTTTTTT	CSARGGPEKLFF
TRBV29-1	.	TRBJ1-1	TRBD1	TGCAGCGTTACCGGACAGGGCTACACTGAAGCTTTCTTT	CSVTGQGYTEAFF
TRBV7-9	.	TRBJ2-2	TRBD1	TGTGCCAGCAGCGGACAGGGCCCCACCGGGGAGCTGTTTTTT	CASSGQGPTGELFF
TRBV11-2	.	TRBJ2-7	.	TGTGCCAGCAGCCCGATCACCCGGACAGACTCCTACGAGCAGTACTTC	CASSPITRTDSYEQYF
TRBV2	.	TRBJ1-2	.	TGTGCCAGCAGTGAAGCGCTTTACTCTGGCTACACCTTC	CASSEALYSGYTF
TRBV7-9	.	TRBJ2-3	.	TGTGCCAGCAGCCCGTCGTTACTAGCTCAGGGAGATACGCAGTATTTT	CASSPSLLAQGDTQYF
TRBV10-3	.	TRBJ2-3	TRBD2	TGTGCCATCAGGAGACTACCCCGAGAGCGGGAGGGATTAGATACGCAGTATTTT	CAIRRLPREREGLDTQYF
TRBV9	.	TRBJ2-1	TRBD2	TGTGCCAGCAGCCGCACGCCGGGACTAGCAGCTGAGCAGTTCTTC	CASSRTPGLAAEQFF
TRBV6-6	once	TRBJ2-7	TRBD2	TGTGCCAGCAGTTACTCCCCGGGACTAGGACCCCTGGGGCAGTACTTC	CASSYSPGLGPLGQYF
TRBV2	.	TRBJ1-5	.	TGTGCCAGCAGTTCCCAGACGGGGGGCCTTCAGCCCCAGCATTTT	CASSSQTGGLQPQHF
TRBV6-1	.	TRBJ1-5	TRBD1	TGTGCCAGCAGCTGGACAGGGGGTATCAATCAGCCCCAGCATTTT	CASSWTGGINQPQHF
TRBV2	.	TRBJ1-6	TRBD1	TGTGCCAGCAGACGGACAGGGTTCGTTGATTCACCCCTCCACTTT	CASRRTGFVDSPLHF
TRBV9	.	TRBJ2-3	.	TGTGCCAGCAGCCCACGGGACGGAAACCTAGATACGCAGTATTTT	CASSPRDGNLDTQYF
TRBV7-6	.	TRBJ2-2	TRBD1	TGTGCCAGCAGCTTAGTACAGGGGTCCGGGGAGCTGTTTTTT	CASSLVQGSGELFF
TRBV5-1	few	TRBJ1-3	.	TGCGCCAGCAGCTTGGGTGGAGCATATTCAAACACCATATATTTT	CASSLGGAYSNTIYF
TRBV18	.	TRBJ1-1	.	TGTGCCAGCTCACCATCACAGAACACTGAAGCTTTCTTT	CASSPSQNTEAFF
TRBV4-1	.	TRBJ1-2	.	TGCGCCAGCAGCCCTGGGATTCTCGGACTTGGCTACACCTTC	CASSPGILGLGYTF
TRBV7-3	.	TRBJ2-6	.	TGTGCCAGCAGCCCAGGGGTGGCTGGGGCCAACGTCCTGACTTTC	CASSPGVAGANVLTF
TRBV7-3	.	TRBJ2-3	.	TGTGCCAGCAGCCAACAGGGATTGGACACAGATACGCAGTATTTT	CASSQQGLDTDTQYF
TRBV19	.	TRBJ1-5	TRBD1	TGTGCCGTGGGACAGGGGGGAGTCGGCAATCAGCCCCAGCATTTT	CAVGQGGVGNQPQHF
TRBV7-3	few	TRBJ2-2	.	TGTGCCAGCAGCCGGCAGCTAGCTGGGGGCGGGGAGCTGTTTTTT	CASSRQLAGGGELFF
TRBV28	.	TRBJ2-5	.	TGTGCCAGCAGCTCCGGGACGGTCCGGGAGACCCAGTACTTC	CASSSGTVRETQYF
TRBV28	.	TRBJ2-1	.	TGTGCCAGCAGCAAAGAAGGGGGAGAGCAGTTCTTC	CASSKEGGEQFF
TRBV18	.	TRBJ1-2	TRBD1	TGTGCCAGCTCAAAAACGGGACAGCCCCTCGGGGGCTACACCTTC	CASSKTGQPLGGYTF
TRBV10-1	few	TRBJ2-3	TRBD2	TGCGCCAGCAGTGATAGGACTAGCGGAGGCACAGATACGCAGTATTTT	CASSDRTSGGTDTQYF
TRBV5-1	.	TRBJ2-7	.	TGCGCCAGCAGGCGAGACAGCACTTCCTACGAGCAGTACTTC	CASRRDSTSYEQYF
TRBV7-9	.	TRBJ2-1	TRBD2	TGTGCCAGCAGCCCCTGGGCGGGAGGGCTCATTTTCGGCAATGAGCAGTTCTTC	CASSPWAGGLIFGNEQFF
TRBV4-1	.	TRBJ1-1	.	TGCGCCAGCAGCCAAGGGTGGGCCAGGGGAGGAACTGAAGCTTTCTTT	CASSQGWARGGTEAFF
TRBV5-1	.	TRBJ1-2	.	TGCGCCAGCAGCCCCAGTCCAGATATAAACTATGGCTACACCTTC	CASSPSPDINYGYTF
TRBV6-1	.	TRBJ2-7	TRBD2	TGTGCCAGCAGTGAGACTAGCGGGAGGGCCGTTCACGAGCAGTACTTC	CASSETSGRAVHEQYF
TRBV7-8	.	TRBJ1-3	.	TGTGCCAGCAGCTTATCCAGGGCGGGAAACACCATATATTTT	CASSLSRAGNTIYF
TRBV11-3	few	TRBJ1-1	TRBD1	TGTGCCAGCAGCCCGCGATCAGGGGGCGGGAACACTGAAGCTTTCTTT	CASSPRSGGGNTEAFF
TRBV2	.	TRBJ1-5	.	TGTGCCACCTCAGGGGACAGCAATCAGCCCCAGCATTTT	CATSGDSNQPQHF
TRBV4-1	.	TRBJ1-3	TRBD1	TGCGCCAGCAGCCAGCAGACAGGGAACTCTGGAAACACCATATATTTT	CASSQQTGNSGNTIYF
TRBV18	.	TRBJ1-1	.	TGTGCCAGCTCCCAGATCAGTAACACTGAAGCTTTCTTT	CASSQISNTEAFF
TRBV29-1	.	TRBJ2-1	TRBD2	TGCAGCGCTAAGACTAGCGGGAGACACGTTCAAGCCTACAATGAGCAGTTCTTC	CSAKTSGRHVQAYNEQFF
TRBV10-3	.	TRBJ2-7	TRBD2	TGTGCCATCAGGGATACTAGCGGGAGGGGATCCTACGAGCAGTACTTC	CAIRDTSGRGSYEQYF
TRBV29-1	.	TRBJ2-5	.	TGCAGCGTTGGAACAGGGACAGAGACCCAGTACTTC	CSVGTGTETQYF
TRBV5-1	.	TRBJ2-2	.	TGCGCCAGCAGCTTGGCCGTCGGGGCCGGGGAGCTGTTTTTT	CASSLAVGAGELFF
TRBV2	.	TRBJ1-2	TRBD1	TGTGCCAGCAGTAAACCAGACAGGGATTATTATGGCTACACCTTC	CASSKPDRDYYGYTF
TRBV19	.	TRBJ2-1	TRBD1	TGTGCCAGTAGTAATATAGGGGGCCCGGCGCCACGTGTGTTCTTC	CASSNIGGPAPRVFF
TRBV5-1	.	TRBJ2-7	TRBD1	TGCGCCAGCAGCTTGGAGGACAGGGGATTCGACGAGCAGTACTTC	CASSLEDRGFDEQYF
TRBV4-2	few	TRBJ2-3	.	TGTGCCAGCAGCCCCCGCCGGGGAAACACAGATACGCAGTATTTT	CASSPRRGNTDTQYF
TRBV10-3	once	TRBJ1-1	.	TGTGCCATCAGTGAGAGACAGGAAAACTTAGGAGCTTTCTTT	CAISERQENLGAFF
TRBV7-6	.	TRBJ1-1	.	TGTGCCAGCAGCCCCCTCGAGCGGAACACTGAAGCTTTCTTT	CASSPLERNTEAFF
TRBV9	.	TRBJ2-5	.	TGTGCCAGCAGCGTAGGGGGATATGTCGGTGACCAAGAGACCCAGTACTTC	CASSVGGYVGDQETQYF